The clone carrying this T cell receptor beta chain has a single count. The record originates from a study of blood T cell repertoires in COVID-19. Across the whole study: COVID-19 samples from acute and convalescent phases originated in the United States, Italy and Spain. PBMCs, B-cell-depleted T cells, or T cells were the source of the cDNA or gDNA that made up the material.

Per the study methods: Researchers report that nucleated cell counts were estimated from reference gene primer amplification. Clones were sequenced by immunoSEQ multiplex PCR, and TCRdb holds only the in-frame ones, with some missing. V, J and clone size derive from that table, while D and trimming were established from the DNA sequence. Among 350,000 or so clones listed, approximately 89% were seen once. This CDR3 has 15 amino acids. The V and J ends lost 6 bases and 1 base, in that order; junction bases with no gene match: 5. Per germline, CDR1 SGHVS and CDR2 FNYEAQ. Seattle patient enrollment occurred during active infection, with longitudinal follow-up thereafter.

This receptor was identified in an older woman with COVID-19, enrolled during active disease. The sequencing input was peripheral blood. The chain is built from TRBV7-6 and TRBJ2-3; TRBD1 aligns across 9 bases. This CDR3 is CASSRWTGGTDTQYF. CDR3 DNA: TGTGCCAGCAGTCGATGGACAGGGGGCACAGATACGCAGTATTTT.